Sequencing of this T cell receptor (beta chain) was carried out in a study of shared clonotypes between healthy human individuals (dated by TCRdb to between 2020 and 2021). Broadly, across the study: A couple of women and three men aged 18 to 49 years were included in the cohort. Leukapheresis yielded between about 0.94 and 10 billion PBMCs per donor. The study deeply sequenced blood TCR repertoires of several healthy adults to estimate repertoire size and the extent of clonotype sharing between individuals. Libraries were prepared and TCR repertoires were sequenced by different laboratories using diverse techniques, in order to increase sequencing depth and limit assay-specific biases.

Overall study results and their limits: Pairwise subsampling indicated that sequencing depth was expected to affect the degree of clonotype sharing among donors. Because the study included a small number of donors, the genetic and exposure-history diversity represented was limited. Sampling was restricted to blood, and TCR repertoires in tissues likely differ from the TCR repertoires found in blood.

Including cysteine and phenylalanine, the CDR3 has 15 amino acids. Here the CDR3 DNA is all that survives: 45 bases in frame from base 1. V lost 10 bases and J lost 0 bases, and the count of bases not matched to a germline gene is 6. In the germline V gene, CDR1 corresponds to MNHEY and CDR2 to SVGAGI. On this clone itself: Its binding antigen is unknown. There are no base qualities to consult, and no much larger clone falls within one base.

TCR CDR3 regions were amplified from genomic DNA by multiplex PCR using the deep immunoSEQ assay. Extracted genomic DNA from each cell subset was spread evenly across all wells of several immunoSEQ 96-well plates, with each plate serving as a replicate. For unsorted PBMC, around 300 ng of genomic DNA, equivalent to around 30,000 T cell genomes, went into each replicate PCR. Genomic DNA from unsorted PBMC was sequenced over ten immunoSEQ deep assay plates. The purified libraries were quantified using a Qubit 3.0 fluorometer, sized with a Bioanalyzer 2100, and then quantified again using the KAPA Library Quantification kit. A separate single-read 150-cycle Illumina NextSeq 550 flow cell was used to sequence each immunoSEQ 96-well plate. From the authors' description of their analysis: Because the immunoSEQ output included only junctional sequences and no quality scores, the filtering could not be the same as the filtering used for full-length reads. To assign V/J genes and CDR3, sequences were annotated against IMGT germline references using PyIR, a Python wrapper for IgBLAST v1.9. Reads with weak V/J assignments (E-value above 1e-6), missing CDR3, stop codons, out-of-frame junctions, or ambiguous translated residues were removed. V3J clonotypes were defined as sequences sharing an identical inferred V gene, J gene, and CDR3 amino acid sequence. The percentage overlap between two repertoires was calculated by dividing the number of shared unique clonotypes by the size of the smaller repertoire. RTK rarefaction, the Chao1 estimator, and Recon v2.1 estimates of unobserved clonotypes were used to assess repertoire richness. Not all clones reach the TCRdb copy of this immuneACCESS table, which keeps in-frame sequences only. Checked studies attribute under half of the gap to unresolved V genes and leave the rest unexplained. Clone size and V and J calls were adopted from that table, with D and trimming inferred from the DNA. The table for this sample lists roughly 490,000 clones; 76% of them were counted only once. Of the sample, 10% to 15% falls within the top ten clones.

The donors were healthy, HIV-negative adults with no recently reported acute infections or vaccinations. Every donor was a Caucasian adult living in Nashville, Tennessee, USA. For unsorted samples, tens of millions of PBMCs were counted, and genomic DNA was extracted using the QIAamp DNA Blood Mini kit. Blood was obtained by leukapheresis, after which PBMCs were separated by Ficoll-Histopaque density gradient centrifugation and cryopreserved in liquid nitrogen vapor phase. The receptor was derived from a woman aged 40 to 55 in good health. Some clones in this sample may be carry-over from other donors' samples. Here the chain combines TRBV6-5 and TRBJ1-3, with 10 bases aligning to TRBD1. The material sequenced was PBMCs. The CDR3 here reads CATRTGGVSGNTIYF. The bases are TGTGCCACCCGGACAGGGGGTGTCTCTGGAAACACCATATATTTT.